The next 9 T cell receptor beta chains were all read from a single sample in a study of blood T cell repertoires in COVID-19. Some clones are missing from TCRdb's copy, which holds only in-frame ones; the method was immunoSEQ multiplex PCR. The sample includes around 52,000 clones, 82% of them seen just once. Sequencing was performed on peripheral blood. The receptors were sampled from a woman aged 55-70 years with acute or convalescent COVID-19.

The J gene is TRBJ2-7, the V gene TRBV5-4; 10 nucleotides line up with TRBD1. The CDR3 has 13 amino acids. Trimming cost V 9 bases and J 3 bases; bases outside gene matches: 6. From germline, CDR1 is SGHNT and CDR2 YYREEE (reference sequence). The CDR3 DNA sequence: TGTGCCACAACCGGGACAGGGGTCTACGAGCAGTACTTC. Protein sequence: CATTGTGVYEQYF.

V is TRBV7-6 and J is TRBJ1-6; D is unresolved. The CDR3 contains 14 residues. The germline V gene has CDR1 SGHVS and CDR2 FNYEAQ. V was pared by 5 bases and J by 7 bases, with 12 bases between. The CDR3: CASSSGPKNSPLHF. Here the CDR3 DNA reads TGTGCCAGCAGCAGCGGGCCAAAAAATTCACCCCTCCACTTT.

The CDR3 sequence: CASSTRTGGDVYF. The DNA for the CDR3 is TGTGCCAGCAGTACCCGGACAGGGGGGGACGTGTACTTC. The chain recombines TRBV6-5 with TRBJ2-7, with TRBD1 identical over 10 bases. Germline CDR1 and CDR2: MNHEY and SVGAGI. The CDR3 runs to 13 residues. The V segment lost 5 bases and the J segment 12 bases; nucleotides outside the gene matches: 10.

This clone was recorded once. The V gene is TRBV19, the J gene TRBJ2-7, with TRBD1 as a possible D gene (6 bases). This CDR3 is built from 13 residues. Looked up from germline, CDR1 is LNHDA and CDR2 is SQIVND (reference sequence). V shed 8 bases and J shed 3 bases, with 14 bases lying between them. The CDR3 DNA reads as TGTGCCAGTTCCAGGGGCGGTCTCTACGAGCAGTACTTC. It encodes CASSRGGLYEQYF.

This rearrangement joins TRBV4-3 to TRBJ1-3; D is uncertain. Germline assignment: CDR1 LGHNA and CDR2 YSLEER. The CDR3 has 16 residues. V dropped 0 bases and J dropped 0 bases, with 9 bases sitting between them. This chain's CDR3 is CASSQETADSGNTIYF. Written as DNA, the CDR3 is TGCGCCAGCAGCCAAGAAACAGCCGACTCTGGAAACACCATATATTTT.

This chain joins TRBV19 and TRBJ1-2; D remains ambiguous. Trimming stripped 7 bases from V and 2 bases from J, with 17 bases between. CDR3 length: 15 residues. Germline CDR1 and CDR2: LNHDA and SQIVND (reference sequence). The CDR3 here is CASTLAEGGNYGYTF. DNA for the CDR3: TGTGCCAGTACCCTCGCAGAGGGCGGAAACTATGGCTACACCTTC.

This clone was recorded a few times. V and J are TRBV5-1 and TRBJ1-1; 8 bases match TRBD1. Germline CDR1 reads SGHRS; CDR2 reads YFSETQ. CDR3 length: 15 amino acids. Losses at the gene ends were 2 bases for V and 0 bases for J; bases not matched to a gene: 3. The DNA of the CDR3 is TGCGCCAGCAGCTTCGGGACAGGATTGAACACTGAAGCTTTCTTT. The encoded protein is CASSFGTGLNTEAFF.

The genes are TRBV18 and TRBJ1-1, with D unresolved. This CDR3 region has 16 residues. Germline V gene data show CDR1 as KGHSH and CDR2 as LQKENI. The V end lost 6 bases, the J end lost 4 bases, and 21 bases lay between the germline ends. The CDR3 region has the DNA TGTGCCAGCTCCCCCCCGGCCCCGGGTCGGAGCACTGAAGCTTTCTTT. Amino acids: CASSPPAPGRSTEAFF.

This clone showed up just once. The chain joins TRBV7-3 to TRBJ2-3, with D perhaps matching TRBD1 (6 bases). Germline lookup yields CDR1 SGHTA and CDR2 FQGTGA. Trimming removed 4 bases at V and 4 bases at J, with 9 bases between. The CDR3 runs 13 residues. The CDR3 sequence is CASSSGVADTQYF. CDR3 bases: TGTGCCAGCAGCTCAGGGGTAGCAGATACGCAGTATTTT.